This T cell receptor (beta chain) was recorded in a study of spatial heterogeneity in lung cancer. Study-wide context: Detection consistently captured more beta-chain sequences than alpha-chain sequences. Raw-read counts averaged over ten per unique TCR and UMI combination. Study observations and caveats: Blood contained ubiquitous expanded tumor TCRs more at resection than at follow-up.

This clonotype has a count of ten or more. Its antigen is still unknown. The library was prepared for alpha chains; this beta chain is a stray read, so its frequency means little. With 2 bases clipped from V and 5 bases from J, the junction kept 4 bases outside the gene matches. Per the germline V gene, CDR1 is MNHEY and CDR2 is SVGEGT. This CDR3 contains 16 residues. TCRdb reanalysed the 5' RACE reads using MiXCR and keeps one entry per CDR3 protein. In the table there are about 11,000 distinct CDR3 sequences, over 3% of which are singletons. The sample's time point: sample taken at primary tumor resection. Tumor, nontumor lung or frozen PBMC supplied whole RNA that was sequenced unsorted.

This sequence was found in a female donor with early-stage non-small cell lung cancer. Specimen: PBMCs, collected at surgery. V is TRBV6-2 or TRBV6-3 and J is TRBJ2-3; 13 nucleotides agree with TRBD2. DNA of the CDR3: TGTGCCAGCAGTTACCCGGGACTAGCGGGGAAAGATACGCAGTATTTT. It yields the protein CASSYPGLAGKDTQYF.